This T cell receptor beta chain was sequenced for a study of OX40 agonist ivuxolimab in advanced cancers. The protocol was immunoSEQ multiplex PCR, while the TCRdb copy is restricted to in-frame clones and leaves out a portion. Of under 85,000 clones in the sample, around 87% were seen once. V lost 2 bases to trimming and J lost 3 bases; unmatched junction nucleotides: 3. Germline V lookup: CDR1 SNHLY, CDR2 FYNNEI. The CDR3 extends over 15 amino acids. This clone was picked up one time. The source material was CD4+ or CD8+ T cells sorted from blood, sampled in a trial of the OX40 agonist ivuxolimab. The sequence derives from an adult with an advanced solid tumor such as melanoma, head and neck, liver or kidney cancer. The V gene is TRBV2, the J gene TRBJ2-3; 9 bases line up with TRBD2. The CDR3 is CASSELAGLTDTQYF. In nucleotides, the CDR3 is TGTGCCAGCAGTGAACTAGCGGGGCTAACAGATACGCAGTATTTT.